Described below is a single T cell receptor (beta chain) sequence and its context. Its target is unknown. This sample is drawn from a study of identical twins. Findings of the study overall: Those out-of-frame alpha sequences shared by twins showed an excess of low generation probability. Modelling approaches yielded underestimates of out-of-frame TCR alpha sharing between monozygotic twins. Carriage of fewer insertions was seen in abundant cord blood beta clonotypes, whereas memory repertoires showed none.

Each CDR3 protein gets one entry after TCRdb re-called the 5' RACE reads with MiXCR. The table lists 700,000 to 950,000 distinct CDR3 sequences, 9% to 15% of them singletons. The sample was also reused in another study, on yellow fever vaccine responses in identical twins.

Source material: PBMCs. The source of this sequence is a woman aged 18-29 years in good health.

The CDR3 DNA reads TGCAGTGCTAGAGATCTGAGGGGGCTTCATCAGCCCCAGCATTTT. It is translated as CSARDLRGLHQPQHF. The chain employs TRBV20-1 and TRBJ1-5; 7 nucleotides line up with TRBD1. V dropped 0 bases and J dropped 5; count of bases not matched to a gene: 7. The CDR3 contains 15 residues. Germline CDR1 DFQATT, CDR2 SNEGSKA (reference sequence).